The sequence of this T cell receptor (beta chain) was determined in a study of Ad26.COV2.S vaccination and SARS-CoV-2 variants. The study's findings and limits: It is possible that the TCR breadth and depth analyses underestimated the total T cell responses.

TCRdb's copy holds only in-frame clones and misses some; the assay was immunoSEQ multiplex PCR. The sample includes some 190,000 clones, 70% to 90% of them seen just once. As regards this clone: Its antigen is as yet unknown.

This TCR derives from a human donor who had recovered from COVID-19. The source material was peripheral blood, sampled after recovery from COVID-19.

CDR3 nucleotide sequence: TGTGCCAGCAGCCAAGTAAAAAGACAGGGGCGTCCTCGGGTGACCCAGTACTTC. Its protein is CASSQVKRQGRPRVTQYF. The chain uses TRBV3-1 (or the pseudogene TRBV3-2) and TRBJ2-5; 8 nucleotides align to TRBD1. This CDR3 has 18 residues. V lost 1 base and J lost 7; bases outside the gene matches: 17. Germline-derived CDR1 and CDR2 are LGHDT and YNNKEL (reference sequence).